These 21 T cell receptor beta chains were all obtained from the same sample, sequenced in a study of blood T cell repertoires in COVID-19 (dated by TCRdb to 2018 to 2020). Preparation of the library involved the immunoSEQ multiplex PCR assay. TCRdb provides this immuneACCESS table in a form limited to in-frame rearrangements. Some clones are lacking; in checked studies, under half of them reflect an unresolved V gene, and why the rest are absent is not known. This sample comprises 100,000 to 150,000 clones, about 80% of them detected only once. 16% of the sample rests with the top ten. Material: peripheral blood. The receptors stem from a man aged 60-69 years with active or convalescent COVID-19.

This clone occurred once. The chain carries TRBV27 and TRBJ2-5, with unresolved D. Germline values: CDR1 MNHEY, CDR2 SMNVEV (reference sequence). The ends were cut back, 8 bases at V and 3 bases at J, with 13 bases in the middle. The CDR3 loop spans 13 amino acids. The CDR3 sequence: CASRLKTEETQYF. The CDR3 region has the DNA TGTGCCAGCCGTCTGAAAACAGAAGAGACCCAGTACTTC.

There are a few counts of this clone. The V call is TRBV18, the J call TRBJ1-3, with D perhaps matching TRBD1 (6 bases). V was cut by 3 bases and J by 0 bases, with 12 bases left in between. CDR1 is KGHSH and CDR2 is LQKENI in the germline V gene. This CDR3 has 16 residues. CDR3 bases: TGTGCCAGCTCACCGGACAGCTCTGACTCTGGAAACACCATATATTTT. This codes for CASSPDSSDSGNTIYF.

The table lists this clone with a few counts. The chain combines TRBV6-1 with TRBJ2-5; D perhaps matches TRBD2 (5 bases). The V end lost 0 bases, the J end lost 7 bases, and 12 bases lay between the germline ends. Germline V gene lookup returns CDR1 MNHNS and CDR2 SASEGT. The CDR3 loop spans 14 amino acids. CDR3 sequence: CASSEAEVRRTQYF. The CDR3 DNA is TGTGCCAGCAGTGAAGCGGAGGTCCGACGGACCCAGTACTTC.

The chain employs TRBV4-1 and TRBJ2-7; 9 positions match TRBD2. Germline V gene data show CDR1 as MGHRA and CDR2 as YSYEKL. Trimming cost V 1 base and J 3 bases; bases outside gene matches: 4. The length of the CDR3 is 15 residues. The CDR3 reads CASSQVGAGGYEQYF. The CDR3 bases are TGCGCCAGCAGCCAAGTTGGAGCGGGAGGCTACGAGCAGTACTTC.

This clone was found a few times. The chain recombines TRBV3-1 (or the pseudogene TRBV3-2) with TRBJ2-1, with 7 bases fitting TRBD2. Trimming at V came to 0 bases and at J to 7 bases, leaving 9 bases not matched to a gene. The CDR3 covers 16 residues. Germline V lookup: CDR1 LGHDT, CDR2 YNNKEL (reference sequence). DNA for the CDR3: TGTGCCAGCAGCCAAGACCTGGCGGGGGTATCTAATGAGCAGTTCTTC. This codes for CASSQDLAGVSNEQFF.

This chain connects TRBV5-6 to TRBJ2-1, with TRBD2 identical over 9 bases. CDR1 and CDR2 from the germline V gene are SGHDT and YYEEEE. The CDR3 is 17 residues long. V lost 0 bases and J lost 3; bases outside the gene matches: 7. The CDR3 DNA sequence: TGTGCCAGCAGCTTGGCCGTAGCGGGAGAATACTACAATGAGCAGTTCTTC. This codes for CASSLAVAGEYYNEQFF.

This rearrangement joins TRBV15 to TRBJ1-3; the D is unclear. The ends were cut back, 6 bases at V and 3 bases at J, with 9 bases in the middle. From germline, CDR1 is LNHNV and CDR2 YYDKDF (reference sequence). The CDR3 totals 13 residues. The CDR3 region is CATRYNFGNTIYF. CDR3 nucleotide sequence: TGTGCCACCAGGTATAATTTTGGAAACACCATATATTTT.

The gene calls are TRBV2 and TRBJ2-7; 7 bases fit TRBD1. The J segment lost 12 bases and the V segment lost 0 bases, leaving 5 bases of the junction unmatched. The germline gives CDR1 SNHLY, CDR2 FYNNEI. The CDR3 length is 12 residues. The CDR3 bases are TGTGCCAGCAGTGAAGCCAGGGGGTGTGGGTACTTC. As protein: CASSEARGCGYF. The full variable domain, completed using reference TRBV2 and TRBJ2-7, is EPEVTQTPSHQVTQMGQEVILRCVPISNHLYFYWYRQILGQKVEFLVSFYNNEISEKSEIFDDQFSVERPDGSNFTLKIRSTKLEDSAMYFCASSEARGCGYFGPGTRLTVT.

About this clone: One end of the junction fails to match germline, which may point to a read error. The chain employs TRBV25-1 and TRBJ1-2; 7 nucleotides align to TRBD1. The CDR3 is 10 residues long. The germline gives CDR1 MGHDK, CDR2 SYGVNS. The CDR3 loop is CASRGQDLLF. CDR3 DNA: TGTGCCAGCCGAGGACAGGACTTACTCTTC.

The chain links TRBV18 to TRBJ2-7; TRBD2 agrees at 8 bases. The CDR3 runs to 14 residues. The J segment lost 3 bases and the V segment lost 3 bases, leaving 4 bases of the junction unmatched. Germline CDR1 and CDR2: KGHSH and LQKENI. This CDR3 reads CASSPPSGRYEQYF. As DNA, the CDR3 is TGTGCCAGCTCACCTCCTAGCGGGCGCTACGAGCAGTACTTC.

This clone was seen only a few times. This chain connects TRBV24-1 to TRBJ2-5; D remains ambiguous. Germline values: CDR1 KGHDR, CDR2 SFDVKD. V gave up 2 bases and J gave up 7 bases, with 10 bases separating them. The CDR3 spans 13 residues. CDR3 sequence (DNA): TGTGCCACCAGTGATTCGGTCCCAGGGACCCAGTACTTC. It specifies CATSDSVPGTQYF.

This clone was detected a few times. The CDR3 nucleotides are TGTGCCAGTAGTGGCGCGTACAGGGGGCAGGATACCGGGGAGCTGTTTTTT. Its translation: CASSGAYRGQDTGELFF. The rearrangement joins TRBV19 to TRBJ2-2, with TRBD1 matching over 9 bases. The V segment lost 5 bases and the J segment 5 bases; nucleotides outside the gene matches: 12. CDR1 is LNHDA and CDR2 is SQIVND in the germline V gene (reference sequence). There are 17 residues in the CDR3.

The chain couples TRBV28 to TRBJ1-3; D may be TRBD1 (5 bases). The CDR3 runs 15 residues. Germline lookup yields CDR1 MDHEN and CDR2 SYDVKM. The germline V and J ends were trimmed by 6 bases and 2 bases, with 14 bases remaining between them. CDR3 in amino acids: CASSAQGAAGNTIYF. CDR3 bases: TGTGCCAGCAGCGCGCAGGGTGCAGCTGGAAACACCATATATTTT.

This chain links TRBV12-5 with TRBJ2-3; D unresolved. The V and J ends lost 7 bases and 6 bases respectively, with 17 bases between them. The CDR3 length is 14 residues. Germline V CDR1 and CDR2: LGHNT, FRNRAP. Written as DNA, the CDR3 is TGTGCTAGTGCCTCGCCCACCCGGGTCGATACGCAGTATTTT. It codes for CASASPTRVDTQYF.

This clone was detected once. V usage is TRBV27 and J usage is TRBJ1-2; 8 bases fit TRBD1. CDR3 length: 15 residues. The junction had 10 bases not matched to a gene; V was cut back by 6 bases and J by 4 bases. CDR1 is MNHEY, CDR2 SMNVEV, per germline (reference sequence). The CDR3 DNA reads TGTGCCAGCAGCCGTGAAGCCGGGACAGGCTATGGCTACACCTTC. It translates to CASSREAGTGYGYTF.

The rearrangement uses TRBV19 and TRBJ1-4; tentatively, D is TRBD1 (6 bases). Germline lookup yields CDR1 LNHDA and CDR2 SQIVND (reference sequence). CDR3 size: 14 residues. The V end lost 7 bases, the J end lost 4 bases, and 13 bases lay between the germline ends. As DNA, the CDR3 is TGTGCCAGTACCCTTCAGGGGAATAATGAAAAACTGTTTTTT. Translating it yields CASTLQGNNEKLFF.

The chain carries TRBV11-3 and TRBJ2-3; 11 bases map to TRBD2. After removal of 5 bases from V and 6 bases from J, the junction contained 10 bases not matched to a gene. Germline-derived CDR1 and CDR2 are SGHNT and YENEEA. CDR3 length: 16 residues. The CDR3 nucleotides read TGTGCCAGCAGCGTGACTAGCGGGAAGTTTGGTGATACGCAGTATTTT. It yields the protein CASSVTSGKFGDTQYF.

The chain is built from TRBV7-9 and TRBJ2-3; weak D call: TRBD2 (5 bases). Germline values: CDR1 SEHNR, CDR2 FQNEAQ (reference sequence). The CDR3 consists of 12 residues. The V gene lost 7 bases and the J gene lost 7 bases, with 12 bases spanning the gap. CDR3 in DNA: TGTGCCAGCACCCCTACCGGGAATACGCAGTATTTT. Its translation: CASTPTGNTQYF.

A note on this clone: The sample has other DNA sequences that encode this CDR3 too. The chain uses TRBV28 and TRBJ1-2; the match to TRBD1 covers 9 bases. Looked up from germline, CDR1 is MDHEN and CDR2 is SYDVKM. The CDR3 runs to 12 residues. The V gene end was trimmed by 4 bases and the J gene end by 7 bases; junction bases not matched to a gene: 1. CDR3 protein: CASSYRGRGYTF. As DNA, the CDR3 is TGTGCCAGCAGTTACAGGGGGCGTGGCTACACCTTC.

This chain connects TRBV4-1 to TRBJ2-2; TRBD2 aligns across 9 bases. CDR3 length equals 14 residues. The J segment lost 1 base and the V segment lost 6 bases, leaving 0 bases of the junction unmatched. Germline V gene sequence: CDR1 MGHRA, CDR2 YSYEKL. The CDR3 loop is CASSSGRNTGELFF. The CDR3 DNA is TGCGCCAGCAGTAGCGGGAGGAACACCGGGGAGCTGTTTTTT.

The V gene is TRBV7-8, the J gene TRBJ2-1; D remains ambiguous. Germline V gives CDR1 SGHVS, CDR2 FQNEAQ. Trimming took off 0 bases at V and 8 bases at J, with 2 bases between the two ends. The CDR3 sequence is 11 residues long. CDR3 DNA sequence: TGTGCCAGCAGCTTAGCCGATGAGCAGTTCTTC. Its protein is CASSLADEQFF. The full variable domain, completed using reference TRBV7-8 and TRBJ2-1, is GAGVSQSPRYKVAKRGQDVALRCDPISGHVSLFWYQQALGQGPEFLTYFQNEAQLDKSGLPSDRFFAERPEGSVSTLKIQRTQQEDSAVYLCASSLADEQFFGPGTRLTVL.